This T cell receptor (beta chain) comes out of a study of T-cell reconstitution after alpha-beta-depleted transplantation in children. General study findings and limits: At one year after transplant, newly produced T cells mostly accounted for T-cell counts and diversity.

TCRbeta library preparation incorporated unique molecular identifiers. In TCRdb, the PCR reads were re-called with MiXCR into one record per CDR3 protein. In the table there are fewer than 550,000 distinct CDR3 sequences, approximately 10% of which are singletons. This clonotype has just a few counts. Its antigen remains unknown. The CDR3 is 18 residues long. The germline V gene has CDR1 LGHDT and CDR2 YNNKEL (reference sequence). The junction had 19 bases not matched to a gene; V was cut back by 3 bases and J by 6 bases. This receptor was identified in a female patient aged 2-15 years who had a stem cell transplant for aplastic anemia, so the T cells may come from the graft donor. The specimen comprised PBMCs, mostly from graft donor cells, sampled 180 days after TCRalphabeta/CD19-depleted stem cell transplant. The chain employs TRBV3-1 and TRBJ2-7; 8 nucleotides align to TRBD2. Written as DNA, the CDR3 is TGTGCCAGCAGCCACGTGTTTAGCGGGACGCCTGGGACGGTCGAGCAGTACTTC. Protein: CASSHVFSGTPGTVEQYF.